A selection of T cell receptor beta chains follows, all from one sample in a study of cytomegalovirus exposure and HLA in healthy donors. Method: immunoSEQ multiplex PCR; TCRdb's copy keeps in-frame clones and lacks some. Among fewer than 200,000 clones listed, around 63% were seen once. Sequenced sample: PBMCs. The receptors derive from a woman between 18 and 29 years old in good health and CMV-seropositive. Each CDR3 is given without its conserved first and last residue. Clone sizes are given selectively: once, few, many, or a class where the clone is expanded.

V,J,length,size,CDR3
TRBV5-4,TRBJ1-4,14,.,ASSKDRVPTNEKLF
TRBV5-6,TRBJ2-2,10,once,ASSFAIGELF
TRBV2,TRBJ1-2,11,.,ASSGQINYGYT
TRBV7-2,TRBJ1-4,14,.,ASSLGQTATNEKLF
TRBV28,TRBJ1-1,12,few,ASSPGVPNTEAF
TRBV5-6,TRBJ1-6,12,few,ASRRGGVYSPLH
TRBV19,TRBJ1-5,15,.,ASSISGFGDSNQPQH
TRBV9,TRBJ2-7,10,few,ASSPGPGEQY
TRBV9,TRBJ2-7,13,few,ASSHQSSVSYEQY
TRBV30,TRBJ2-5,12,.,AWSRTATPGTQY
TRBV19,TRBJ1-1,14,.,ASSKSGTAMNTEAF
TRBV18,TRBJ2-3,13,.,ASSPLAGVVDTQY
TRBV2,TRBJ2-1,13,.,ASSDGTSGNNEQF
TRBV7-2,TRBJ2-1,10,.,ASSHRSGEQF
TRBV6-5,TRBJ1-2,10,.,ASRAGFYGYT
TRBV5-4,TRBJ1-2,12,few,ASSLDGAFSGYT
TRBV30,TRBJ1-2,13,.,AWSFLGQGVGGYT
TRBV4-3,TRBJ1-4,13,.,ASSQDYTPREKLF
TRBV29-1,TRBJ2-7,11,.,SVYEPGLQEQY
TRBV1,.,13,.,TSSQAGDREDEQY
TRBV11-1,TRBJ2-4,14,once,ASSLAPRGAKNIQY
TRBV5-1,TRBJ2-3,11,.,AKRRLHTDTQY
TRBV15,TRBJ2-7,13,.,ATSRGDRGKDEQY
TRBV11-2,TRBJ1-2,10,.,ASSLEHQGYT
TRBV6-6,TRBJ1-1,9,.,ASIINTEAF
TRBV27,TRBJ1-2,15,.,ASSLRTGSPIDYGYT
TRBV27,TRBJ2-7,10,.,ASRNRVGEQY
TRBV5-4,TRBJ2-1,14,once,ASSLDRAYSHNEQF